Each of the 29 T cell receptor beta chains below was sequenced from the same sample in a study of cytomegalovirus exposure and HLA in healthy donors. Vbeta (60) and Jbeta (13) primers were used in the PCR. Using immunoSEQ multiplex PCR, the repertoire was profiled, and TCRdb retains in-frame clones only, with some absent. The data hold 90,000 to 120,000 clones, with less than 85% observed a single time. Sequencing input: PBMCs. The receptors were sampled from a man younger than 35 in good health and CMV-seronegative.

This clone has a handful of counts. V is TRBV6-1 and J is TRBJ2-7, with TRBD2 matching over 9 bases. Germline-derived CDR1 and CDR2 are MNHNS and SASEGT. J was trimmed by 3 bases and V by 7 bases; bases with no gene match: 10. The CDR3 extends over 15 amino acids. The CDR3 DNA reads as TGTGCCAGCAATCGGGGGATTAGCGGGGGCTACGAGCAGTACTTC. The encoded protein is CASNRGISGGYEQYF.

The chain employs TRBV15 and TRBJ2-5; D gene uncertain. Per germline, CDR1 LNHNV and CDR2 YYDKDF (reference sequence). The CDR3 runs to 14 residues. V was trimmed by 4 bases and J by 5 bases, leaving 14 bases between them. The CDR3 is CATSINLGVETQYF. DNA of the CDR3: TGTGCCACCAGCATCAACCTCGGAGTGGAGACCCAGTACTTC.

This chain links TRBV13 with TRBJ2-1; 7 positions match TRBD1. The CDR3 loop spans 15 amino acids. The germline V gene has CDR1 PRHDT and CDR2 FYEKMQ (reference sequence). V lost 6 bases, J lost 7 bases, and 12 bases stayed unmatched. Written as DNA, the CDR3 is TGTGCCAGCAGGCGTTCCGGGACAGAGCGGAATGAGCAGTTCTTC. It is translated as CASRRSGTERNEQFF. Using reference TRBV13 and TRBJ2-1 for the parts outside the CDR3, the full variable domain is AAGVIQSPRHLIKEKRETATLKCYPIPRHDTVYWYQQGPGQDPQFLISFYEKMQSDKGSIPDRFSAQQFSDYHSELNMSSLELGDSALYFCASRRSGTERNEQFFGPGTRLTVL.

The chain is built from TRBV7-2 and TRBJ2-4; TRBD1 is a possible D gene (6 bases). Germline CDR1 reads SGHTA; CDR2 reads FQGNSA. Deletions cut 5 bases from V and 1 base from J, with 24 bases between. This CDR3 region has 19 residues. DNA for the CDR3: TGTGCCAGCAGCCTCAACAGGGAACTCGTTTGGAATGCCAAAAACATTCAGTACTTC. It yields the protein CASSLNRELVWNAKNIQYF.

This chain uses TRBV5-1 with TRBJ2-1; TRBD2 aligns across 9 bases. Per the germline V gene, CDR1 is SGHRS and CDR2 is YFSETQ. CDR3 length: 11 residues. The V and J ends lost 6 bases and 10 bases, in that order; junction bases with no gene match: 2. CDR3: CASIAGVEQFF. CDR3 nucleotides: TGCGCCAGCATAGCGGGGGTCGAGCAGTTCTTC.

This chain uses TRBV7-9 with TRBJ2-7; D unclear. The CDR3 runs 11 residues. In germline, CDR1 is SEHNR, CDR2 FQNEAQ (reference sequence). V dropped 4 bases and J dropped 2 bases, with 3 bases sitting between them. CDR3 DNA: TGTGCCAGCAGCTCCACCTACGAGCAGTACTTC. It encodes CASSSTYEQYF. Full variable domain (missing parts from reference TRBV7-9 and TRBJ2-7): DTGVSQNPRHKITKRGQNVTFRCDPISEHNRLYWYRQTLGQGPEFLTYFQNEAQLEKSRLLSDRFSAERPKGSFSTLEIQRTEQGDSAMYLCASSSTYEQYFGPGTRLTVT.

V and J are TRBV18 and TRBJ2-3, with 7 bases aligning to TRBD1. Germline loops: CDR1 KGHSH, CDR2 LQKENI. The CDR3 runs to 17 residues. Losses at the gene ends were 2 bases for V and 2 bases for J; bases not matched to a gene: 10. Here the CDR3 DNA reads TGTGCCAGCTCACCATTCGGCCGGGACAGCCACACAGATACGCAGTATTTT. It yields the protein CASSPFGRDSHTDTQYF.

This clone has more than one count but fewer than ten. The chain carries TRBV6-1 and TRBJ2-7; 7 bases are shared with TRBD1. V shed 4 bases, J shed 7 bases, and the junction held 13 bases outside the gene matches. Germline CDR1 is MNHNS and CDR2 is SASEGT. CDR3 size: 15 residues. CDR3 amino acids: CASSAQTGRLGEQYF. The CDR3 DNA follows: TGTGCCAGCAGTGCCCAGACAGGGCGCCTTGGGGAGCAGTACTTC.

This clone was seen once. The chain couples TRBV6-1 to TRBJ1-2, with D unclear. The CDR3 is 12 amino acids. V dropped 1 base and J dropped 8 bases, with 8 bases sitting between them. The germline gives CDR1 MNHNS, CDR2 SASEGT. The CDR3 is CASSEVIRGYTF. CDR3 coding DNA: TGTGCCAGCAGTGAAGTAATTCGGGGCTACACCTTC.

The chain is built from TRBV4-2 and TRBJ1-5; possible D gene TRBD1, 5 bases. Germline CDR1 and CDR2: LGHNA and YNFKEQ. Trimming shortened V by 3 bases and J by 6 bases, and 12 bases separated the two germline ends. This CDR3 contains 14 residues. CDR3 bases: TGTGCCAGCAGCCAGGGAGGGGAGGCTCAGCCCCAGCATTTT. It encodes CASSQGGEAQPQHF.

This rearrangement joins TRBV5-1 to TRBJ2-7; TRBD2 matches at 11 bases. V shed 4 bases and J 3 bases; nucleotides not matched to a gene: 6. This CDR3 has 15 residues. Germline V lookup: CDR1 SGHRS, CDR2 YFSETQ. The CDR3 sequence is CASSTPGLAVYEQYF. The CDR3 bases are TGCGCCAGCAGCACGCCGGGACTAGCGGTCTACGAGCAGTACTTC.

The table lists this clone with a few counts. Other DNA sequences of this sample code for an identical CDR3. The chain joins TRBV5-1 to TRBJ2-3; perhaps TRBD2 as D (6 bases). Trimming removed 0 bases from V and 0 bases from J, with 11 bases in between. This CDR3 contains 16 residues. Germline assignment: CDR1 SGHRS and CDR2 YFSETQ. CDR3 residues: CASSLDSGLSTDTQYF. CDR3 nucleotide sequence: TGCGCCAGCAGCTTGGATTCGGGACTGAGCACAGATACGCAGTATTTT.

The V and J genes are TRBV5-6 and TRBJ1-3; 8 bases are shared with TRBD1. Germline CDR1 and CDR2: SGHDT and YYEEEE. This CDR3 has 14 amino acids. V lost 4 bases and J lost 6; bases outside the gene matches: 6. The CDR3 DNA sequence: TGTGCCAGCAGCAGGGACAGGATGGAAAACACCATATATTTT. Its translation is CASSRDRMENTIYF.

This chain uses TRBV5-1 with TRBJ2-1; no clear D. This CDR3 contains 17 residues. V lost 3 bases and J 1 base, leaving 17 bases between the germline ends. Germline V gives CDR1 SGHRS, CDR2 YFSETQ. CDR3 amino acids: CASSSIGGLGSYNEQFF. The CDR3 DNA reads TGCGCCAGCAGCTCCATAGGTGGTCTAGGTTCCTACAATGAGCAGTTCTTC.

The table lists this clone with a count of one. The chain joins TRBV11-1 to TRBJ2-7; TRBD2 aligns across 10 bases. This CDR3 region has 14 residues. Germline V gene data show CDR1 as SGHAT and CDR2 as FQDESV (reference sequence). The V and J ends lost 5 bases and 1 base, in that order; junction bases with no gene match: 2. This CDR3 is CASSRTSGSYEQYF. The CDR3, as DNA: TGTGCCAGCAGCAGGACTAGCGGTTCCTACGAGCAGTACTTC.

The table lists this clone with a few counts. V is TRBV29-1 and J is TRBJ2-7; 9 bases map to TRBD1. The CDR3 is made up of 14 amino acids. Germline V gene data show CDR1 as SQVTM and CDR2 as ANQGSEA. Trimming removed 6 bases from V and 0 bases from J; junction bases left unmatched: 6. The CDR3 nucleotides read TGCAGCGTAATAGGACAGGGGAGCTCCTACGAGCAGTACTTC. Protein sequence: CSVIGQGSSYEQYF.

The chain carries TRBV5-4 and TRBJ2-3, with a possible D match to TRBD1 (6 bases). The germline V gene encodes CDR1 SGHNT and CDR2 YYREEE (reference sequence). V lost 0 bases and J lost 2, with 10 bases in between. The CDR3 length is 15 residues. CDR3 amino acids: CASSLDRAFTDTQYF. CDR3 in DNA: TGTGCCAGCAGCTTGGACAGGGCCTTCACAGATACGCAGTATTTT.

In this sample, this clone turned up a few times. The chain carries TRBV5-4 and TRBJ2-2; D might be TRBD1 (5 bases). The CDR3 has 16 amino acids. CDR1 and CDR2 from the germline V gene are SGHNT and YYREEE (reference sequence). V lost 4 bases and J lost 3, with 16 bases in between. CDR3 residues: CASSQIGQGHTGELFF. The CDR3 region has the DNA TGTGCCAGCAGCCAAATCGGTCAGGGCCACACCGGGGAGCTGTTTTTT. Filled out from reference TRBV5-4 and TRBJ2-2, the complete variable domain reads ETGVTQSPTHLIKTRGQQVTLRCSSQSGHNTVSWYQQALGQGPQFIFQYYREEENGRGNFPPRFSGLQFPNYSSELNVNALELDDSALYLCASSQIGQGHTGELFFGEGSRLTVL.

This clone was counted only a few times. The chain couples TRBV19 to TRBJ2-5, with 12 bases aligning to TRBD2. The CDR3 has 14 residues. Trimming cost V 8 bases and J 5 bases; bases outside gene matches: 6. Per the germline V gene, CDR1 is LNHDA and CDR2 is SQIVND (reference sequence). CDR3 bases: TGTGCCAGTTCTAGCGGGGGGGCCTTGGAGACCCAGTACTTC. The encoded protein is CASSSGGALETQYF.

The chain is built from TRBV2 and TRBJ1-4; TRBD1 is a possible D gene (6 bases). The CDR3 is made up of 15 amino acids. V was trimmed by 4 bases and J by 7 bases, leaving 16 bases between them. Germline V gene lookup returns CDR1 SNHLY and CDR2 FYNNEI. The DNA of the CDR3 is TGTGCCAGCAGTGTGGTGGGGGGGCCGGGTGAAAAACTGTTTTTT. Translating gives CASSVVGGPGEKLFF. Supplemented by reference TRBV2 and TRBJ1-4, the full variable domain reads EPEVTQTPSHQVTQMGQEVILRCVPISNHLYFYWYRQILGQKVEFLVSFYNNEISEKSEIFDDQFSVERPDGSNFTLKIRSTKLEDSAMYFCASSVVGGPGEKLFFGSGTQLSVL.

CDR3 amino acids: CASSVLAGPGTQYF. For the CDR3, the DNA is TGTGCCAGCAGCGTCTTAGCGGGGCCGGGGACCCAGTACTTC. This sequence joins TRBV5-4 and TRBJ2-5, with TRBD2 matching 8 bases. Trimming took 4 bases from V and 7 from J; bases not matched to a gene: 9. CDR1 and CDR2 (germline): SGHNT, YYREEE (reference sequence). The CDR3 is 14 residues long.

This chain connects TRBV7-2 to TRBJ2-1; 10 bases agree with TRBD1. The CDR3 length is 17 residues. The J segment lost 2 bases and the V segment lost 1 base, leaving 5 bases of the junction unmatched. Germline-derived CDR1 and CDR2 are SGHTA and FQGNSA. DNA for the CDR3: TGTGCCAGCAGCTTAGGATTCGGGACAGGGGCCTACAATGAGCAGTTCTTC. It specifies CASSLGFGTGAYNEQFF. Full variable domain (rest looked up from reference TRBV7-2 and TRBJ2-1): GAGVSQSPSNKVTEKGKDVELRCDPISGHTALYWYRQSLGQGLEFLIYFQGNSAPDKSGLPSDRFSAERTGGSVSTLTIQRTQQEDSAVYLCASSLGFGTGAYNEQFFGPGTRLTVL.

The chain carries TRBV5-1 and TRBJ1-1; 11 bases align to TRBD1. With V trimmed by 4 bases and J by 1 base, 0 bases remained unmatched. From germline, CDR1 is SGHRS and CDR2 YFSETQ. The CDR3 runs to 14 residues. CDR3 residues: CASSGTGGNTEAFF. In nucleotides, the CDR3 is TGCGCCAGCAGCGGGACAGGGGGGAACACTGAAGCTTTCTTT. The variable domain in full, with the rest retrieved from reference TRBV5-1 and TRBJ1-1, is KAGVTQTPRYLIKTRGQQVTLSCSPISGHRSVSWYQQTPGQGLQFLFEYFSETQRNKGNFPGRFSGRQFSNSRSEMNVSTLELGDSALYLCASSGTGGNTEAFFGQGTRLTVV.

The genes are TRBV7-9 and TRBJ1-2; D uncertain. The CDR3 is 15 amino acids. The germline gives CDR1 SEHNR, CDR2 FQNEAQ (reference sequence). V gave up 2 bases and J gave up 0 bases, with 10 bases separating them. The DNA of the CDR3 is TGTGCCAGCAGCTTAAACACGGGAACTAACTATGGCTACACCTTC. Protein product: CASSLNTGTNYGYTF.

This chain connects TRBV7-9 to TRBJ1-1; 7 nucleotides align to TRBD1. Germline values: CDR1 SEHNR, CDR2 FQNEAQ (reference sequence). CDR3 length: 15 amino acids. After removal of 5 bases from V and 6 bases from J, the junction contained 12 bases not matched to a gene. CDR3 in DNA: TGTGCCAGCAGCCCCCGGGCAGGGGGGACGGCTGAAGCTTTCTTT. Its translation is CASSPRAGGTAEAFF.

The chain combines TRBV6-5 with TRBJ1-5; TRBD1 might be the D (6 bases). V lost 1 base and J lost 9, with 13 bases in between. CDR1 and CDR2 (germline): MNHEY, SVGAGI. This CDR3 is 14 amino acids long. CDR3 region: CASSYFTGRGPQHF. The CDR3 DNA sequence: TGTGCCAGCAGTTACTTTACAGGGAGGGGGCCCCAGCATTTT.

In this sample, this clone turned up a few times. The chain couples TRBV6-6 to TRBJ1-1; D remains ambiguous. The CDR3 covers 13 residues. V was pared by 2 bases and J by 7 bases, with 11 bases between. Looked up from germline, CDR1 is MNHNY and CDR2 is SVGAGI (reference sequence). In nucleotides, the CDR3 is TGTGCCAGCAGTTACATAACGGGTGTTGAAGCTTTCTTT. Translated, it gives CASSYITGVEAFF.

A few counts support this clone. The J gene is TRBJ1-2, the V gene TRBV5-1; the D is unclear. Germline V CDR1 and CDR2: SGHRS, YFSETQ. V lost 0 bases and J 1 base, leaving 7 bases between the germline ends. The CDR3 contains 14 residues. The CDR3 loop reads CASSLGAFNYGYTF. CDR3 in DNA: TGCGCCAGCAGCTTGGGAGCTTTTAACTATGGCTACACCTTC.

V usage is TRBV29-1 and J usage is TRBJ2-7, with TRBD2 matching 7 bases. The J segment lost 3 bases and the V segment lost 2 bases, leaving 7 bases of the junction unmatched. The CDR3 contains 14 residues. CDR1 is SQVTM and CDR2 is ANQGSEA in the germline V gene. The CDR3 spells CSVEPGEGLYEQYF. As DNA, the CDR3 is TGCAGCGTTGAACCCGGGGAGGGCCTCTACGAGCAGTACTTC.